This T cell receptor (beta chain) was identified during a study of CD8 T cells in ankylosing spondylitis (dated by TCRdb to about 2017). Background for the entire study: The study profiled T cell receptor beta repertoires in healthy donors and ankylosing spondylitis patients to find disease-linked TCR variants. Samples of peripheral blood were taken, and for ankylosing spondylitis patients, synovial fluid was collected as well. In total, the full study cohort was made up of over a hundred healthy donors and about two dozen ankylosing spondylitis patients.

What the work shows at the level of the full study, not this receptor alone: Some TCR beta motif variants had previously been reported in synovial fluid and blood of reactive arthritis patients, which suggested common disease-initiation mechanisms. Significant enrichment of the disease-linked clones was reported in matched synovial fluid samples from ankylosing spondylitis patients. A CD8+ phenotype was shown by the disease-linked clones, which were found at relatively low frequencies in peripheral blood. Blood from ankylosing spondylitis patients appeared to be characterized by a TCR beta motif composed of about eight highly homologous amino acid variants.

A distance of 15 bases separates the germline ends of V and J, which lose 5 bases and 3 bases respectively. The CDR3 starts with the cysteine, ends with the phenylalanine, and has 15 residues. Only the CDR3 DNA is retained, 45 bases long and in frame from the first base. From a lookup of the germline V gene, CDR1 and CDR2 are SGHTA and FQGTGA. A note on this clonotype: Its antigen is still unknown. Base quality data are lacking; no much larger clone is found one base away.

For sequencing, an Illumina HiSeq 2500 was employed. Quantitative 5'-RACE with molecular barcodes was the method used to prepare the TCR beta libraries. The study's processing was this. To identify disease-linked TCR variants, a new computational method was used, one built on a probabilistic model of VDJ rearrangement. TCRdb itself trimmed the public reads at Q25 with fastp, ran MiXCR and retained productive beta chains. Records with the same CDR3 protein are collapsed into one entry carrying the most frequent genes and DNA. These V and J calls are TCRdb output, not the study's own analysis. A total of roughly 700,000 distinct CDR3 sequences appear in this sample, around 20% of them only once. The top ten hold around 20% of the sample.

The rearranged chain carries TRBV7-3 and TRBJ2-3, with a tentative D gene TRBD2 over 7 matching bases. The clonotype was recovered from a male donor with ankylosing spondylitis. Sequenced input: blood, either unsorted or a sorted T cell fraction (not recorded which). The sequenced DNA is TGTGCCAGCAGCCCAGGGGACGGGGGGACAGATACGCAGTATTTT. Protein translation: CASSPGDGGTDTQYF.